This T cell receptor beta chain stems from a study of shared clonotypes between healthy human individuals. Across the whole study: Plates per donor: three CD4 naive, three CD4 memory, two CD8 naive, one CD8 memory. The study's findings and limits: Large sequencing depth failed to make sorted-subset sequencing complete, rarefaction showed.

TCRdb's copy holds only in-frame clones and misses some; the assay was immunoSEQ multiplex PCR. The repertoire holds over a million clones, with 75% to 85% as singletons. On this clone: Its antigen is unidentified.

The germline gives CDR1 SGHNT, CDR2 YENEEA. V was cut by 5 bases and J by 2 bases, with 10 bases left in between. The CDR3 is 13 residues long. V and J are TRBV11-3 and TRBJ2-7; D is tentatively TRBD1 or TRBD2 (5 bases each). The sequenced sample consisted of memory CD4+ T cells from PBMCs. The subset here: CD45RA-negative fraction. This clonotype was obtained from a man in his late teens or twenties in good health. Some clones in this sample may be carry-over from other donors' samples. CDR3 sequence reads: CASSRGRTYEQYF. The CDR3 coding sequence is TGTGCCAGCAGCCGGGGACGAACCTACGAGCAGTACTTC.